The subject of this entry is one T cell receptor beta chain. Its antigen is as yet unknown. At one boundary the junction diverges from the germline segment, which might be a read error. The data were taken from a study of cytomegalovirus exposure and HLA in healthy donors. The study's findings and limits: Presence/absence analyses assumed roughly uniform sequencing depth across donors. Both high specificity and high sensitivity reportedly marked the classifier's diagnosis of cytomegalovirus status. 150 or so TCR beta chains were listed as cytomegalovirus-associated.

Primers for the PCR totalled 60 Vbeta and 13 Jbeta. TCRdb's table, derived via immunoSEQ multiplex PCR, lists solely in-frame clones and lacks some. The data hold some 150,000 clones, with 77% observed a single time. The sequenced sample was PBMCs. The clonotype was recovered from a woman aged 50 to 65 in good health and CMV-seronegative.

The chain's CDR3 is CASSSPPQAYNSPFHF. CDR3 nucleotides: TGTGCCAGCAGCTCCCCCCCGCAGGCCTATAATTCACCCTTCCACTTT. The chain links TRBV7-2 to TRBJ1-6; D is uncertain. This CDR3 has 16 amino acids. Germline CDR1 SGHTA, CDR2 FQGNSA. The entire variable domain, with the rest obtained from reference TRBV7-2 and TRBJ1-6, is as follows: GAGVSQSPSNKVTEKGKDVELRCDPISGHTALYWYRQSLGQGLEFLIYFQGNSAPDKSGLPSDRFSAERTGGSVSTLTIQRTQQEDSAVYLCASSSPPQAYNSPFHFGNGTRLTVT.